The 19 T cell receptor beta chains reported below all come from one sample, sequenced in a study of blood T cell repertoires in COVID-19. Here immunoSEQ multiplex PCR was the method, and the copy in TCRdb shows in-frame clones only, minus some. The table records 120,000 or so clones, roughly 87% of them present only once. Sequenced: peripheral blood. The receptors were gathered from a human donor in a cohort sampled during active COVID-19.

The sample holds one count of this clone. The chain recombines TRBV27 with TRBJ2-2; D perhaps matches TRBD1 (5 bases). CDR3 length: 17 amino acids. The V gene lost 6 bases and the J gene lost 1 base, with 18 bases spanning the gap. The V gene's germline CDR1 is MNHEY and CDR2 SMNVEV (reference sequence). The CDR3 bases are TGTGCCAGCAGCAATTTTTTCCTTGGACAGAACACCGGGGAGCTGTTTTTT. The encoded protein is CASSNFFLGQNTGELFF.

The chain joins TRBV2 to TRBJ2-7; TRBD2 matches 13 bases. The germline CDR1 and CDR2 sequences are SNHLY and FYNNEI. The CDR3 consists of 17 residues. V was clipped by 5 bases and J by 3 bases; unmatched bases: 10. CDR3 amino acids: CASSTRLAGGLGYEQYF. Here the CDR3 DNA reads TGTGCCAGCAGTACGAGACTAGCGGGAGGACTCGGCTACGAGCAGTACTTC.

The chain uses TRBV19 and TRBJ2-6; 8 bases align to TRBD2. There are 17 residues in the CDR3. V lost 5 bases and J lost 0; bases outside the gene matches: 6. Germline CDR1 reads LNHDA; CDR2 reads SQIVND (reference sequence). In nucleotides, the CDR3 is TGTGCCAGTAGTGGAGGAAGCGGGAGCTCTGGGGCCAACGTCCTGACTTTC. This gives the protein CASSGGSGSSGANVLTF. The full variable domain, rest sourced from reference TRBV19 and TRBJ2-6, is DGGITQSPKYLFRKEGQNVTLSCEQNLNHDAMYWYRQDPGQGLRLIYYSQIVNDFQKGDIAEGYSVSREKKESFPLTVTSAQKNPTAFYLCASSGGSGSSGANVLTFGAGSRLTVL.

The J gene is TRBJ2-1, the V gene TRBV12-3 or TRBV12-4; the D is unclear. V was pared by 5 bases and J by 10 bases, with 15 bases between. The CDR3 is 13 amino acids. DNA of the CDR3: TGTGCCAGCAGTCGATCTATAGCCGGCGAGCAGTTCTTC. This codes for CASSRSIAGEQFF.

V gene TRBV7-3 combines with J gene TRBJ2-2, with 7 bases fitting TRBD1. The CDR3 sequence is 20 residues long. V lost 3 bases to trimming and J lost 5 bases; unmatched junction nucleotides: 21. Germline values: CDR1 SGHTA, CDR2 FQGTGA. The CDR3, as DNA: TGTGCCAGCAGCTTTTACAGGGGCGAAAGGCTACGCCGCGCGACCGGGGAGCTGTTTTTT. It is translated as CASSFYRGERLRRATGELFF.

The chain combines TRBV20-1 with TRBJ2-7; TRBD2 might be the D (5 bases). Trimming took 3 bases from V and 6 from J, leaving 6 bases between them. The CDR3 is 10 amino acids. Germline lookup yields CDR1 DFQATT and CDR2 SNEGSKA (reference sequence). CDR3: CSASLAEQYF. The CDR3 coding sequence is TGCAGTGCTAGTCTAGCCGAGCAGTACTTC.

This chain links TRBV19 with TRBJ1-2; D not certain. Germline CDR1 reads LNHDA; CDR2 reads SQIVND (reference sequence). Between the trimmed V and J ends, which lost 5 bases and 8 bases, there was a span of 18 bases. The CDR3 consists of 14 residues. CDR3 residues: CASSFHQAETGYTF. The CDR3 nucleotides are TGTGCCAGTAGTTTTCACCAGGCAGAAACGGGCTACACCTTC.

This chain uses TRBV11-1 with TRBJ2-3; D remains unclear. The CDR3 spans 13 residues. Between the trimmed V and J ends, which lost 5 bases and 5 bases, there was a span of 11 bases. Germline V gives CDR1 SGHAT, CDR2 FQDESV (reference sequence). CDR3 loop: CASSPASVDTQYF. The CDR3 DNA follows: TGTGCCAGCAGCCCCGCCAGCGTAGATACGCAGTATTTT.

This chain connects TRBV5-1 to TRBJ1-2, with 10 bases lining up with TRBD1. V trimming: 2 bases; J trimming: 8 bases; junction bases outside the gene matches: 18. The CDR3 runs to 18 residues. Germline V gene data show CDR1 as SGHRS and CDR2 as YFSETQ. The CDR3 DNA follows: TGCGCCAGCAGCTTAAACGGGCTTCGACAGGGGGCTTCGGACGGCTACACCTTC. It yields the protein CASSLNGLRQGASDGYTF.

The chain employs TRBV11-2 and TRBJ2-7, with a tentative D call TRBD1 (5 bases). The CDR3 length is 12 residues. In germline, CDR1 is SGHAT, CDR2 FQNNGV. The V gene lost 1 base and the J gene lost 8 bases, with 9 bases spanning the gap. The CDR3 bases are TGTGCCAGCAGCTTAGGCAAGGGGAAGCAGTACTTC. It codes for CASSLGKGKQYF.

This clone has only one observation. This chain joins TRBV6-4 and TRBJ2-2, with TRBD2 matching 7 bases. The length of the CDR3 is 13 residues. The germline V gene encodes CDR1 MRHNA and CDR2 SNTAGT. The junction had 3 bases not matched to a gene; V was cut back by 5 bases and J by 6 bases. This chain's CDR3 is CASSREASGELFF. CDR3 nucleotide sequence: TGTGCCAGCAGTCGGGAGGCCTCCGGGGAGCTGTTTTTT.

The CDR3 sequence: CATSDHASGSYNEQFF. The DNA of the CDR3 is TGTGCCACCAGTGACCATGCTAGCGGGAGCTACAATGAGCAGTTCTTC. The chain is built from TRBV24-1 and TRBJ2-1; 10 bases agree with TRBD2. V gave up 4 bases and J gave up 3 bases; unmatched junction bases: 5. The V gene's germline CDR1 is KGHDR and CDR2 SFDVKD. This CDR3 spans 16 amino acids.

The chain joins TRBV9 to TRBJ1-1; no clear D. There are 18 residues in the CDR3. V lost 0 bases, J lost 1 base, and 19 bases lay in between. The germline V gene encodes CDR1 SGDLS and CDR2 YYNGEE. The CDR3 sequence: CASSVGEGRGRENTEAFF. In nucleotides, the CDR3 is TGTGCCAGCAGCGTAGGGGAGGGAAGAGGGAGGGAGAACACTGAAGCTTTCTTT. The full variable domain, with the rest looked up from reference TRBV9 and TRBJ1-1, is DSGVTQTPKHLITATGQRVTLRCSPRSGDLSVYWYQQSLDQGLQFLIQYYNGEERAKGNILERFSAQQFPDLHSELNLSSLELGDSALYFCASSVGEGRGRENTEAFFGQGTRLTVV.

This clone was seen a few times. The chain carries TRBV19 and TRBJ2-2, with 7 bases lining up with TRBD2. V was pared by 6 bases and J by 4 bases, with 5 bases of the junction left unmatched. This CDR3 comprises 14 residues. The germline CDR1 and CDR2 sequences are LNHDA and SQIVND (reference sequence). The CDR3 DNA reads as TGTGCCAGTAGATCAGGGAGGGGCACCGGGGAGCTGTTTTTT. It yields the protein CASRSGRGTGELFF.

This chain connects TRBV9 to TRBJ2-7; 9 nucleotides align to TRBD2. The CDR3 is 14 amino acids. The germline CDR1 and CDR2 sequences are SGDLS and YYNGEE. V gave up 3 bases and J gave up 1 base; unmatched junction bases: 2. The CDR3 reads CASSALAGSYEQYF. The CDR3 region has the DNA TGTGCCAGCAGCGCCCTAGCGGGGTCCTACGAGCAGTACTTC.

This chain connects TRBV19 to TRBJ2-1, with D possibly matching TRBD2 (6 bases). This CDR3 contains 15 residues. CDR1 is LNHDA and CDR2 is SQIVND in the germline V gene (reference sequence). The V end lost 4 bases, the J end lost 2 bases, and 12 bases lay between the germline ends. CDR3 in DNA: TGTGCCAGTAGTAGGGAGGATCAAGCCTACAATGAGCAGTTCTTC. Its translation: CASSREDQAYNEQFF.

This rearrangement joins TRBV5-6 to TRBJ2-3, with 9 bases identical to TRBD2. The CDR3 covers 16 residues. Germline V lookup: CDR1 SGHDT, CDR2 YYEEEE. The V and J ends lost 1 base and 4 bases, in that order; junction bases with no gene match: 7. The chain's CDR3 is CASSLKVVAGADTQYF. The CDR3 nucleotides are TGTGCCAGCAGCTTGAAGGTAGTAGCGGGGGCAGATACGCAGTATTTT.

The chain recombines TRBV5-1 with TRBJ1-2; a possible D gene is TRBD1 (5 bases). Germline values: CDR1 SGHRS, CDR2 YFSETQ. This CDR3 comprises 13 residues. Trimming shortened V by 0 bases and J by 4 bases, and 7 bases separated the two germline ends. This CDR3 is CASSLADSYGYTF. Here the CDR3 DNA reads TGCGCCAGCAGCTTGGCCGACAGCTATGGCTACACCTTC.

The chain joins TRBV3-1 (or the pseudogene TRBV3-2) to TRBJ1-2; perhaps TRBD1 as D (5 bases). Germline V gene data show CDR1 as LGHDT and CDR2 as YNNKEL (reference sequence). V gave up 4 bases and J gave up 4 bases, with 10 bases separating them. The length of the CDR3 is 13 residues. The CDR3 spells CASSPQEGYGYTF. The CDR3 region has the DNA TGTGCCAGCAGCCCACAGGAGGGCTATGGCTACACCTTC.